In this sample, the clone carrying this T cell receptor beta chain turned up many times. Its antigen is as yet unknown. This entry is derived from a study of regulatory T cells in long-lasting Graves disease. Points from the study as a whole: In persistent patients, shared public clonotypes (around 2,500) outnumbered those in new patients (about 890).

Described time point: newly diagnosed GD, antithyroid drugs for less than 3 months. RNA from PBMCs was the source of the TCR library. Trimming at V came to 6 bases and at J to 3 bases, leaving 13 bases not matched to a gene. This CDR3 has 16 residues. The TCR beta library used iRepertoire HTBI primers with Arm-PCR amplification of CDR3. TCRdb used MiXCR to reprocess the multiplex PCR reads, holding one entry per CDR3 protein. The table has approximately 300,000 distinct CDR3 sequences, 18% seen once. The chain has TRBV12-3 or TRBV12-4 and TRBJ2-7, with TRBD2 matching over 8 bases. This TCR came from a female donor with Graves disease. The sequencing used peripheral blood mononuclear cells (PBMCs), collected at new diagnosis, from a patient treated with antithyroid drugs. The CDR3 loop reads CASSQISGATLYEQYF. CDR3 nucleotides: TGTGCCAGCAGCCAAATTAGCGGGGCCACTCTCTACGAGCAGTACTTC.